This T cell receptor (beta chain) was recovered during a study of blood T cells in healthy people across ages. A second PCR, run for about 6 to 12 cycles, used a sample-barcoded 5' primer plus a J-beta primer mix. TCRdb redid the calling of the 5' RACE reads with MiXCR, one entry per CDR3 protein. The sample consists of about 620,000 distinct CDR3 sequences, 20% to 25% of them appearing once. Each sample provided at least 5 micrograms of extracted total RNA. Broader study findings: Naive and antigen-experienced cells could not be conclusively compared, given unsorted PBMCs.

As for this clonotype: Its antigen is currently unknown.

This TCR was recovered from a man in his 70s in good health. Sequenced sample: blood.

In nucleotides, the CDR3 is TGTGCCATCAGTCCCGGGACCAAGAACACTGAAGCTTTCTTT. Protein: CAISPGTKNTEAFF. The chain joins TRBV10-3 to TRBJ1-1, with D perhaps TRBD1 (5 bases). Germline V gene lookup returns CDR1 ENHRY and CDR2 SYGVKD. The CDR3 sequence is 14 residues long. Trimming pared 5 bases from V and 1 base from J, leaving 11 bases between.